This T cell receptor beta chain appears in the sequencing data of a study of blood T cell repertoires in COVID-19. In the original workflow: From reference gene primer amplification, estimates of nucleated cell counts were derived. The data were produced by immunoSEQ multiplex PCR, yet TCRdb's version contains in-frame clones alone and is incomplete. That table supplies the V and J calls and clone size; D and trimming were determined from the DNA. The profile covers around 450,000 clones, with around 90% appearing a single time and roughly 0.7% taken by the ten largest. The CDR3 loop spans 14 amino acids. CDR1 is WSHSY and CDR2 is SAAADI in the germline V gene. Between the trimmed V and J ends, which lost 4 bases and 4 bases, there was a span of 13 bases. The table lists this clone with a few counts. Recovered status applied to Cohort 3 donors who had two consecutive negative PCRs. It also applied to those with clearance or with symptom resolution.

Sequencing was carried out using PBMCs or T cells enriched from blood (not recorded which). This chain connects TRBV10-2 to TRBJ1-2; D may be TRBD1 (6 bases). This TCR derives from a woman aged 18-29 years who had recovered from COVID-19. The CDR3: CASSVSGERYGYTF. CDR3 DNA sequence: TGCGCCAGCAGTGTCTCAGGGGAGCGCTATGGCTACACCTTC.